This TCR beta chain was sequenced in a study of shared clonotypes between healthy human individuals. Produced via immunoSEQ multiplex PCR; TCRdb's table is partial and in-frame only. The repertoire includes about 690,000 clones, roughly 88% of them detected once, and more than 30% sits in the top ten. Germline CDR1 reads SGDLS; CDR2 reads YYNGEE. Trimming pared 2 bases from V and 4 bases from J, leaving 11 bases between. This CDR3 has 14 residues. Material for sequencing was memory CD8+ T cells from PBMCs. Subset indicated: CD45RO+ cells pooled with CCR7-negative TemRA cells. The TCR comes from a man in his late teens or twenties in good health. Some clones in this sample may be carry-over from other donors' samples. This chain links TRBV9 with TRBJ2-3; D possibly corresponds to TRBD1 (6 bases). The CDR3 DNA sequence: TGTGCCAGCAGCGTTTCAGGGGTCTCAGATACGCAGTATTTT. As protein: CASSVSGVSDTQYF.